This T cell receptor (beta chain) was found in a study of T cell changes during pregnancy in multiple sclerosis. Germline assignment: CDR1 LNHDA and CDR2 SQIVND (reference sequence). There are 11 residues in the CDR3. V lost 5 bases to trimming and J lost 7 bases, with 6 bases between them. Produced via immunoSEQ multiplex PCR; TCRdb's table is partial and in-frame only. Seen here are 35,000 to 50,000 clones, roughly 90% observed once, and the top ten hold 1.2%. This TCR derives from a female donor with multiple sclerosis, enrolled in a pregnancy study. The source was CD4+ T cells from peripheral blood mononuclear cells, collected in the second trimester of pregnancy. The V and J genes are TRBV19 and TRBJ2-1; D is undetermined. CDR3 loop: CASSRWNEQFF. The CDR3 region has the DNA TGTGCCAGTAGTCGGTGGAATGAGCAGTTCTTC.